This section outlines one T cell receptor beta chain sequence together with its context. In germline, CDR1 is SGHVS, CDR2 FNYEAQ. The V end was cut by 5 bases, the J end by 0 bases, with 13 bases between. This CDR3 comprises 16 residues. Generated by immunoSEQ multiplex PCR, the TCRdb table keeps only in-frame clones and is missing some. The data contain around 92,000 clones, roughly 95% of them singletons. This sample is part of a study of technical replicates of blood from several donors. This TCR came from a human donor in good health. This chain uses TRBV7-6 with TRBJ1-4, with D possibly being TRBD1 (6 bases). Sequencing was done on a sample of T cells isolated from PBMCs. The CDR3 protein is CASSPQGVSTNEKLFF. The CDR3, as DNA: TGTGCCAGCAGCCCACAGGGTGTTTCAACTAATGAAAAACTGTTTTTT.